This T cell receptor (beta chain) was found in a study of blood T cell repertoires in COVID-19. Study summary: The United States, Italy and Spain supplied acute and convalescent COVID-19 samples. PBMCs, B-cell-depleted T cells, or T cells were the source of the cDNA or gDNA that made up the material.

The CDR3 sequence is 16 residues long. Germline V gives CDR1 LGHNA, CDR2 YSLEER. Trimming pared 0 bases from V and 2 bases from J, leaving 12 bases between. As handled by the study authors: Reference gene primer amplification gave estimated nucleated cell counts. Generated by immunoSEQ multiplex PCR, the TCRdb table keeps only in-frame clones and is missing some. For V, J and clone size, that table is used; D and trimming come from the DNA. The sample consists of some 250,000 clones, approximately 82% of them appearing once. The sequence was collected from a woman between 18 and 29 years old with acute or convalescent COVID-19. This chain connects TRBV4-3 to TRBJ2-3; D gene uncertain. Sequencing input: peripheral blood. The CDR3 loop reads CASSQDLWLDTDTQYF. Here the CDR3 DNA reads TGCGCCAGCAGCCAAGATTTGTGGCTTGACACAGATACGCAGTATTTT.